Listed below are T cell receptor beta chains from one sample, sequenced in a study of blood T cell repertoires in COVID-19. Clones were sequenced by immunoSEQ multiplex PCR, and TCRdb holds only the in-frame ones, with some missing. Among 70,000 to 95,000 clones listed, about four fifths were seen once. The sequenced sample consisted of peripheral blood. Receptors were obtained from a human donor in a cohort sampled during active COVID-19. Both conserved end residues are part of each CDR3. D genes are given only for firm matches. Rows may omit the clone size; those that give it use once, few, many or a size class.

>TRBV5-1|TRBD1|.|TRBJ1-2
CASSSAPDRENGYTF
TGCGCCAGCAGCTCGGCCCCGGACAGGGAGAATGGCTACACCTTC
>TRBV6-5|.|.|TRBJ2-7
CASSYDGQARAYEQYF
TGTGCCAGCAGTTACGATGGCCAGGCCCGAGCCTACGAGCAGTACTTC
>TRBV9|TRBD2|once|TRBJ2-5
CASSVASTRLAGGMYF
TGTGCCAGCAGCGTAGCTAGCACCCGACTAGCGGGGGGGATGTACTTC
>TRBV5-4|TRBD1|.|TRBJ1-2
CASNPGQLIYGYTF
TGTGCCAGCAATCCGGGACAGCTGATATATGGCTACACCTTC
>TRBV11-2|TRBD2|.|TRBJ2-2
CASRPTSGFGELFF
TGTGCCAGCAGGCCGACTAGCGGGTTCGGGGAGCTGTTTTTT
>TRBV7-2|.|.|TRBJ1-6
CASSFGGAGLTLHF
TGTGCCAGCAGCTTTGGGGGCGCGGGCTTAACTCTCCACTTT
>TRBV3-1/TRBV3-2|.|.|TRBJ1-1
CASSPSGGGLPEAFF
TGTGCCAGCAGCCCCTCGGGCGGGGGGCTCCCTGAAGCTTTCTTT
>TRBV19|TRBD1|.|TRBJ1-2
CASSWDRERGYTF
TGTGCCAGTTCCTGGGACAGGGAGCGTGGCTACACCTTC
>TRBV4-1|TRBD2|.|TRBJ2-1
CASSPRLAGGTRQGNEQFF
TGCGCCAGCAGCCCTAGACTAGCGGGGGGCACCCGCCAGGGCAATGAGCAGTTCTTC
>TRBV7-9|TRBD1|.|TRBJ2-1
CASWDRGNEQFF
TGTGCCAGTTGGGACAGGGGCAATGAGCAGTTCTTC
>TRBV19|TRBD1|many|TRBJ1-5
CASSIAGGAGQPQHF
TGTGCCAGTAGTATCGCAGGGGGCGCCGGTCAGCCCCAGCATTTT
>TRBV28|.|.|TRBJ1-3
CASSYGENTIYF
TGTGCCAGCAGTTATGGAGAAAACACCATATATTTT
>TRBV28|.|.|TRBJ1-1
CAITRGSSTEAFF
TGTGCCATCACCCGGGGGAGCAGCACTGAAGCTTTCTTT
>TRBV4-1|.|few|TRBJ1-5
CASSQDLPQGGQPQHF
TGCGCCAGCAGCCAAGACCTCCCACAGGGCGGTCAGCCCCAGCATTTT
>TRBV30|.|once|TRBJ1-4
CAWSVRETTNEKLFF
TGTGCCTGGAGTGTACGGGAGACAACTAATGAAAAACTGTTTTTT
>TRBV5-4|TRBD1|.|TRBJ1-6
CASSLGGTGSSRGASPLHF
TGTGCCAGCAGCTTGGGTGGGACAGGGTCGTCGAGGGGAGCCTCACCCCTCCACTTT
>TRBV18|.|.|TRBJ2-7
CASSPSRGSYEQYF
TGTGCCAGCTCACCCTCTAGGGGGTCCTACGAGCAGTACTTC
>TRBV19|TRBD1|.|TRBJ1-5
CASSINVRIGTGGRNQPQHF
TGTGCCAGTAGTATAAATGTTCGTATTGGGACAGGGGGGCGCAATCAGCCCCAGCATTTT
>TRBV5-4|TRBD2|.|TRBJ2-2
CASSLGLAGGLGTGELFF
TGTGCCAGCAGCTTGGGACTAGCGGGGGGGCTTGGCACCGGGGAGCTGTTTTTT
>TRBV5-1|.|.|TRBJ1-1
CATYDTVNTEAFF
TGCGCCACCTATGACACTGTGAACACTGAAGCTTTCTTT
>TRBV6-1|.|.|TRBJ2-7
CASSEVGGLAYEQYF
TGTGCCAGCAGTGAAGTTGGGGGGTTGGCCTACGAGCAGTACTTC
>TRBV19|TRBD1|.|TRBJ2-7
CASSTGTGSYEQYF
TGTGCCAGTAGTACCGGGACAGGCTCCTACGAGCAGTACTTC
>TRBV9|TRBD1|.|TRBJ1-3
CASSVAGTGGVNTIYF
TGTGCCAGCAGCGTAGCGGGGACAGGGGGCGTAAACACCATATATTTT
>TRBV14|TRBD1|.|TRBJ1-6
CASSQTGENSPLHF
TGTGCCAGCAGCCAGACAGGGGAAAATTCACCCCTCCACTTT
>TRBV5-8|TRBD1|.|TRBJ2-7
CASSSGQGKYEQYF
TGTGCCAGCAGTTCGGGACAGGGGAAGTACGAGCAGTACTTC
>TRBV11-2|.|.|TRBJ2-4
CASGGAENIQYF
TGTGCCAGCGGGGGGGCCGAAAACATTCAGTACTTC
>TRBV5-6|.|.|TRBJ1-2
CASSLGQNYGYTF
TGTGCCAGCAGCTTGGGTCAAAACTATGGCTACACCTTC
>TRBV15|TRBD1|.|TRBJ1-6
CATSRDGDRVGSPLHF
TGTGCCACCAGCAGAGACGGGGACAGGGTAGGATCACCCCTCCACTTT
>TRBV4-1|.|.|TRBJ2-1
CASSQAVTGPSYNEQFF
TGCGCCAGCAGCCAAGCGGTTACAGGACCCTCCTACAATGAGCAGTTCTTC
>TRBV3-1/TRBV3-2|.|.|TRBJ2-1
CASSQRGIYNEQFF
TGTGCCAGCAGCCAACGCGGGATCTACAATGAGCAGTTCTTC
>TRBV2|.|.|TRBJ2-1
CASSEGGLEQFF
TGTGCCAGCAGTGAAGGGGGGCTGGAGCAGTTCTTC
>TRBV9|.|once|TRBJ1-1
CASSVAPDPGSEVFF
TGTGCCAGCAGCGTAGCACCCGATCCCGGTTCGGAGGTTTTCTTT
>TRBV7-3|.|.|TRBJ2-1
CASSLARDNEQFF
TGTGCCAGCAGCTTAGCCAGGGACAATGAGCAGTTCTTC
>TRBV11-1|TRBD1|.|TRBJ1-2
CASSSTGTGARYGYTF
TGTGCCAGCAGCTCGACCGGGACAGGGGCCAGGTATGGCTACACCTTC
>TRBV6-2/TRBV6-3|TRBD1|few|TRBJ2-1
CASSPTGVISYNEQFF
TGTGCCAGCAGCCCTACAGGGGTCATTTCCTACAATGAGCAGTTCTTC
>TRBV10-3|.|.|TRBJ1-1
CAIRQGFWNTEAFF
TGTGCCATCAGGCAGGGTTTTTGGAACACTGAAGCTTTCTTT
>TRBV14|TRBD1|.|TRBJ1-2
CASSLSAGTGDGYTF
TGTGCCAGCAGCTTGAGCGCCGGGACAGGGGATGGCTACACCTTC
>TRBV27|.|.|TRBJ2-4
CASAVAGVGENIQYF
TGTGCCAGCGCTGTGGCGGGCGTTGGGGAAAACATTCAGTACTTC
>TRBV7-6|.|.|TRBJ2-1
CASSLGRLSSYNEQFF
TGTGCCAGCAGCTTGGGGAGACTGAGCTCCTACAATGAGCAGTTCTTC
>TRBV10-3|TRBD1|.|TRBJ2-7
CAIRGGQGRNYEQYF
TGTGCCATCAGGGGGGGACAGGGTCGCAACTACGAGCAGTACTTC
>TRBV5-6|.|.|TRBJ1-1
CASSSRREWGTEAFF
TGTGCCAGCAGCTCGAGGAGGGAGTGGGGCACTGAAGCTTTCTTT
>TRBV5-6|.|.|TRBJ1-6
CASSLGQGFSPLHF
TGTGCCAGCAGCTTGGGTCAGGGGTTCTCACCCCTCCACTTT
>TRBV11-2|.|.|TRBJ1-3
CASSLVEGAGNTIYF
TGTGCCAGCAGCTTAGTTGAGGGGGCTGGAAACACCATATATTTT
>TRBV11-2|.|few|TRBJ1-3
CASSLGERDTIYF
TGTGCCAGCAGCTTAGGGGAGCGGGACACCATATATTTT
>TRBV9|TRBD2|.|TRBJ2-2
CASSVDPAGGTNTGELFF
TGTGCCAGCAGCGTAGATCCAGCGGGGGGGACGAACACCGGGGAGCTGTTTTTT
>TRBV2|TRBD1|.|TRBJ1-2
CASDLWGNRGGYTF
TGTGCCAGCGACCTATGGGGGAACAGGGGTGGCTACACCTTC
>TRBV2|.|.|TRBJ2-3
CASSVLRGPDTQYF
TGTGCCAGCAGTGTGCTCCGCGGTCCAGATACGCAGTATTTT
>TRBV30|TRBD2|.|TRBJ2-3
CAWSLGGGPSSTDTQYF
TGTGCCTGGAGTTTGGGCGGGGGGCCAAGCAGCACAGATACGCAGTATTTT
>TRBV14|TRBD1|once|TRBJ1-4
CASSQLPGTANEKLFF
TGTGCCAGCAGCCAACTCCCCGGGACAGCTAATGAAAAACTGTTTTTT
>TRBV5-6|.|.|TRBJ2-7
CASSLWGEESYEQYF
TGTGCCAGCAGCTTGTGGGGGGAGGAATCCTACGAGCAGTACTTC
>TRBV6-2/TRBV6-3|.|.|TRBJ2-7
CASSISYEQYF
TGTGCCAGCAGTATATCCTACGAGCAGTACTTC
>TRBV7-9|.|.|TRBJ1-1
CASSPIDTGMNTEAFF
TGTGCCAGCAGCCCCATAGATACAGGCATGAACACTGAAGCTTTCTTT
>TRBV6-5|.|.|TRBJ1-1
CASSRQERGTEAFF
TGTGCCAGCAGTCGACAGGAGAGAGGCACTGAAGCTTTCTTT
>TRBV5-4|.|.|TRBJ2-3
CASSLRRVNTDTQYF
TGTGCCAGCAGCTTGCGGCGGGTGAACACAGATACGCAGTATTTT
>TRBV7-9|.|.|TRBJ2-1
CASTRSSYNEQFF
TGTGCCAGCACCAGGAGCTCCTACAATGAGCAGTTCTTC
>TRBV4-1|.|few|TRBJ1-3
CASSQGWQGNTIYF
TGCGCCAGCAGCCAAGGATGGCAAGGAAACACCATATATTTT
>TRBV19|TRBD1|.|TRBJ1-5
CASTWTGNQPQHF
TGTGCCAGTACCTGGACAGGAAATCAGCCCCAGCATTTT
>TRBV2|TRBD2|.|TRBJ2-1
CASRVTSGGVREQFF
TGTGCCAGCAGGGTGACTAGCGGGGGGGTTCGGGAGCAGTTCTTC
>TRBV19|TRBD1|.|TRBJ2-7
CASSIAGLRDRVYEQYF
TGTGCCAGTAGTATCGCGGGGCTCCGGGACAGGGTCTACGAGCAGTACTTC
>TRBV6-5|TRBD1|.|TRBJ2-4
CASSYSRQGTKNIQYF
TGTGCCAGCAGTTACTCACGACAGGGTACAAAAAACATTCAGTACTTC